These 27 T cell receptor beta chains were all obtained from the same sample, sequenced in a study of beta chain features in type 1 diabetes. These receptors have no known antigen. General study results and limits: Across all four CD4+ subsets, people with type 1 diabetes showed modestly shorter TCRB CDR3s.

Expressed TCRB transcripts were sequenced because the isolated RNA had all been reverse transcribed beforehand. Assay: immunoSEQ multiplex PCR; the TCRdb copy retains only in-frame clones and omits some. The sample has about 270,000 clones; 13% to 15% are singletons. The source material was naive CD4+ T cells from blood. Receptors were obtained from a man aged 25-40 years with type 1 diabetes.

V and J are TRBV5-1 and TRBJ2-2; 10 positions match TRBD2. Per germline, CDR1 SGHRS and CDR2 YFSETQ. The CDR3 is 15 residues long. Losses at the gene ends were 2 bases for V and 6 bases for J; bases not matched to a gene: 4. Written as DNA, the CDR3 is TGCGCCAGCAGCTTTCGCCTAGCGGGAGCCGGGGAGCTGTTTTTT. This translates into CASSFRLAGAGELFF.

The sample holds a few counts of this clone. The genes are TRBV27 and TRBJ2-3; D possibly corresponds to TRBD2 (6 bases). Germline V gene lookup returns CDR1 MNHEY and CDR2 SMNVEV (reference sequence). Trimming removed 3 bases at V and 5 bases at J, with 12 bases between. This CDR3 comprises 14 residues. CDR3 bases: TGTGCCAGCAGTTTGTGGGGAGGAGGAGATACGCAGTATTTT. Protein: CASSLWGGGDTQYF.

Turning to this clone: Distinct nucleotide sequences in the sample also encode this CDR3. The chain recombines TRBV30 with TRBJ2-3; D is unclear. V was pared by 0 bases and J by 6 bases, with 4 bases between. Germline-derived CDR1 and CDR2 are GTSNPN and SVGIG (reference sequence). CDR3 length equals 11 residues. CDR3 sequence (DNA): TGTGCCTGGAGTGTTTCGGATACGCAGTATTTT. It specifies CAWSVSDTQYF.

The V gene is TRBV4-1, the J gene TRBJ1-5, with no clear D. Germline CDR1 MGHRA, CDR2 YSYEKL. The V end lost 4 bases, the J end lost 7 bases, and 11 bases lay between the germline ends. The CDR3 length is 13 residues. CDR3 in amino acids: CASSPRPGQPQHF. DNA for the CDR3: TGCGCCAGCAGCCCGCGGCCCGGGCAGCCCCAGCATTTT.

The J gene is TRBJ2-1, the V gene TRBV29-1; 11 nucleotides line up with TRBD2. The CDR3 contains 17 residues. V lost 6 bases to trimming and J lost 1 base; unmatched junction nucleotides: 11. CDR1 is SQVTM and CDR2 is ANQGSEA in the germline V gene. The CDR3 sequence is CSVQGLAALGSYNEQFF. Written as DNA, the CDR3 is TGCAGCGTGCAGGGACTAGCGGCCCTGGGGTCCTACAATGAGCAGTTCTTC.

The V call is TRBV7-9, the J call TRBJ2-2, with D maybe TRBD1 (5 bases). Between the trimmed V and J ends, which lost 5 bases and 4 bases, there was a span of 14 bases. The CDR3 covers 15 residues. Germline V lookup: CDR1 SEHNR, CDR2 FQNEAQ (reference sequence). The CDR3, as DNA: TGTGCCAGCAGCCCCAGGGCCCCGGGCACCGGGGAGCTGTTTTTT. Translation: CASSPRAPGTGELFF.

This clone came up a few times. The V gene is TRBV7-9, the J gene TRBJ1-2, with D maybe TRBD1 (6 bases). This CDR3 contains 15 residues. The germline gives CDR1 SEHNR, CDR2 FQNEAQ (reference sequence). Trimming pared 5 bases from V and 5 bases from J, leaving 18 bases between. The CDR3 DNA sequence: TGTGCCAGCAGCCTCGGACAGCCATTCCATTATGGCTACACCTTC. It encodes CASSLGQPFHYGYTF.

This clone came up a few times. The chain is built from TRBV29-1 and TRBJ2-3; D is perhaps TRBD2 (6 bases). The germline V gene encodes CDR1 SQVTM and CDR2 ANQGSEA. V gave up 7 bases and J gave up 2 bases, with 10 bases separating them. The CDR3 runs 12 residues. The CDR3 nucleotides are TGCAGCGGTCGGGAGTACACAGATACGCAGTATTTT. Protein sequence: CSGREYTDTQYF.

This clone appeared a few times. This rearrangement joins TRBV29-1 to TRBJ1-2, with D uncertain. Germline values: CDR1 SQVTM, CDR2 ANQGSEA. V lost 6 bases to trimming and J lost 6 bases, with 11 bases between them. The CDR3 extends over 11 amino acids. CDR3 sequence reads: CSVTDGDGYTF. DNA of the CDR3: TGCAGCGTCACTGACGGGGATGGCTACACCTTC.

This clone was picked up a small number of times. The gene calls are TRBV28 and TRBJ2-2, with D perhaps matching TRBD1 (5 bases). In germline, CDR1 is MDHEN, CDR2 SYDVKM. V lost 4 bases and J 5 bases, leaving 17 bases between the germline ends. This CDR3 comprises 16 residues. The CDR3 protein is CASSSPSSGYTGELFF. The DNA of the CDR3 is TGTGCCAGCAGTTCTCCAAGTTCAGGGTATACCGGGGAGCTGTTTTTT.

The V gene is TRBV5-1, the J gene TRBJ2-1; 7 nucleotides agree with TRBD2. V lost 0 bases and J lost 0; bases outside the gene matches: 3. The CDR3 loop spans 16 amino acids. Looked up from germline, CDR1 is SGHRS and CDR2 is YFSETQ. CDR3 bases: TGCGCCAGCAGCTTGGTTCCTAGCGGCTCCTACAATGAGCAGTTCTTC. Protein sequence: CASSLVPSGSYNEQFF. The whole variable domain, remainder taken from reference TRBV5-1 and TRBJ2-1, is KAGVTQTPRYLIKTRGQQVTLSCSPISGHRSVSWYQQTPGQGLQFLFEYFSETQRNKGNFPGRFSGRQFSNSRSEMNVSTLELGDSALYLCASSLVPSGSYNEQFFGPGTRLTVL.

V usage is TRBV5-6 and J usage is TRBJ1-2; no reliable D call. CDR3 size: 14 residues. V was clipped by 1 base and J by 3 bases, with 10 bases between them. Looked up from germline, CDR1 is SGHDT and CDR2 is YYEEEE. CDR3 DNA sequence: TGTGCCAGCAGCTTGCAACCGGGAGACTATGGCTACACCTTC. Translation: CASSLQPGDYGYTF.

The CDR3 nucleotides read TGTGCCAGCAGAGACCCGGGACTATCCAATGAGCAGTTCTTC. It codes for CASRDPGLSNEQFF. The chain combines TRBV28 with TRBJ2-1; TRBD2 matches at 7 bases. This CDR3 comprises 14 residues. Germline assignment: CDR1 MDHEN and CDR2 SYDVKM. J was trimmed by 6 bases and V by 6 bases; bases with no gene match: 8.

The CDR3 loop reads CASSPPSRGNQPQHF. The CDR3 region has the DNA TGTGCCAGCTCACCACCGTCCAGGGGCAATCAGCCCCAGCATTTT. The chain joins TRBV18 to TRBJ1-5, with D possibly matching TRBD1 (5 bases). Trimming pared 0 bases from V and 2 bases from J, leaving 8 bases between. Germline V gives CDR1 KGHSH, CDR2 LQKENI. This CDR3 region has 15 residues. The whole variable domain, filled in from reference TRBV18 and TRBJ1-5, reads NAGVMQNPRHLVRRRGQEARLRCSPMKGHSHVYWYRQLPEEGLKFMVYLQKENIIDESGMPKERFSAEFPKEGPSILRIQQVVRGDSAAYFCASSPPSRGNQPQHFGDGTRLSIL.

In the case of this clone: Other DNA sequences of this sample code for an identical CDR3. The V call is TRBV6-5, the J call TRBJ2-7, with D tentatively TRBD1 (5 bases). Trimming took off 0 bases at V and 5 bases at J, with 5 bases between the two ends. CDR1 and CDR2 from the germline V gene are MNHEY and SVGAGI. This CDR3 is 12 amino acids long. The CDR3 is CASSYSRDEQYF. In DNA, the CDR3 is TGTGCCAGCAGTTACTCCAGGGACGAGCAGTACTTC.

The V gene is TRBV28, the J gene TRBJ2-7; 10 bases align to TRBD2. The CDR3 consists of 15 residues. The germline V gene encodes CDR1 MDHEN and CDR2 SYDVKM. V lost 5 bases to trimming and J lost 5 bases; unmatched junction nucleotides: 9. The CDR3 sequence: CASSPASGSYHEQYF. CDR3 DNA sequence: TGTGCCAGCAGTCCGGCTAGCGGGAGCTACCACGAGCAGTACTTC.

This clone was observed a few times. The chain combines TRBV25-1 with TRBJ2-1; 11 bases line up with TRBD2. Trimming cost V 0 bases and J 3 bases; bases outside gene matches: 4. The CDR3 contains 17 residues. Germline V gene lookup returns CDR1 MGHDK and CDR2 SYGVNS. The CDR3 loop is CASSEYTGLAGYNEQFF. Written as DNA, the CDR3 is TGTGCCAGCAGTGAATATACCGGACTAGCGGGCTACAATGAGCAGTTCTTC. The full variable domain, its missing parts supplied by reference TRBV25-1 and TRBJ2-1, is EADIYQTPRYLVIGTGKKITLECSQTMGHDKMYWYQQDPGMELHLIHYSYGVNSTEKGDLSSESTVSRIRTEHFPLTLESARPSHTSQYLCASSEYTGLAGYNEQFFGPGTRLTVL.

The CDR3 DNA follows: TGCGCCAGCAGCCAAGTGGACAGGGGCTACAATGAGCAGTTCTTC. It is translated as CASSQVDRGYNEQFF. The rearrangement uses TRBV4-3 and TRBJ2-1; TRBD1 aligns across 9 bases. Germline V CDR1 and CDR2: LGHNA, YSLEER. This CDR3 is built from 15 residues. Germline trimming cut 1 base from V and 3 bases from J; bases unmatched to any gene: 1.

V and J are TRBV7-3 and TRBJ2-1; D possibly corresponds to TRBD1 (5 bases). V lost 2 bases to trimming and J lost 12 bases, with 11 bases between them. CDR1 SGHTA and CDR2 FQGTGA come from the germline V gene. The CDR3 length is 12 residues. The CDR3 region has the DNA TGTGCCAGCAGCTTAGATGCAGGGCTGCAGTTCTTC. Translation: CASSLDAGLQFF.

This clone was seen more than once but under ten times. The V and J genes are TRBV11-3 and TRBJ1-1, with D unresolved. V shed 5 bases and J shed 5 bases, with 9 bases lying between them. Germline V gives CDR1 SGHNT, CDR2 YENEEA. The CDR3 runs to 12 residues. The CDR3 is CASSAGRTEAFF. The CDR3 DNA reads TGTGCCAGCAGCGCGGGAAGAACTGAAGCTTTCTTT.

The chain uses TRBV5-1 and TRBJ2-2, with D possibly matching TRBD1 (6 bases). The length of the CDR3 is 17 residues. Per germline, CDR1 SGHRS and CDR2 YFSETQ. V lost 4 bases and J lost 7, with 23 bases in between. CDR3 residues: CASSPGRTAQGRGELFF. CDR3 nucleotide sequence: TGCGCCAGCAGCCCGGGCCGGACAGCACAGGGACGCGGGGAGCTGTTTTTT.

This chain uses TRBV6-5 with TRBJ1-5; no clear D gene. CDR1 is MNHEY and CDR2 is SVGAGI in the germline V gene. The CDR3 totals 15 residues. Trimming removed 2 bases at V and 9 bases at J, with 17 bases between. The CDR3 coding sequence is TGTGCCAGCAGTTACGCGCCGGTCGCGTATTGGCCCCAGCATTTT. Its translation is CASSYAPVAYWPQHF.

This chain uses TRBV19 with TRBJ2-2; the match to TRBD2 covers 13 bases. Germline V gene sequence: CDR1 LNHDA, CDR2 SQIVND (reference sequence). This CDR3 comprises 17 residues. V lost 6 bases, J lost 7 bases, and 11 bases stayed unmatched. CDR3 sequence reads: CASSSPGLAGYSGELFF. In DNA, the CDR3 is TGTGCCAGTAGCTCTCCGGGACTAGCGGGATATAGCGGGGAGCTGTTTTTT.

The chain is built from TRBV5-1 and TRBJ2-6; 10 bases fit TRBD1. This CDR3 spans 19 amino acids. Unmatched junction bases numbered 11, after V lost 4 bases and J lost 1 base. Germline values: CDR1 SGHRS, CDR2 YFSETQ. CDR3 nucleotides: TGCGCCAGCAGCGATGCCAGGGACAGGGGCGTATCTGGGGCCAACGTCCTGACTTTC. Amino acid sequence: CASSDARDRGVSGANVLTF.

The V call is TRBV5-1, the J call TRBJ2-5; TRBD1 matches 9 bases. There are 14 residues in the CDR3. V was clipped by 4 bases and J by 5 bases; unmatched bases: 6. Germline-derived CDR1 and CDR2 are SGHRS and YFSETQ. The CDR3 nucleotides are TGCGCCAGCAGCGGACCGACAGGGGGGGAGACCCAGTACTTC. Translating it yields CASSGPTGGETQYF.

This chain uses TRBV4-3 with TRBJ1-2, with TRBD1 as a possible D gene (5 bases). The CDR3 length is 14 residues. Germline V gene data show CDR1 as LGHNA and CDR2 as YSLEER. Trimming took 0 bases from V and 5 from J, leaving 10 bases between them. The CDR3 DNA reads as TGCGCCAGCAGCCAAGAGACAGACGTATATGGCTACACCTTC. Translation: CASSQETDVYGYTF.

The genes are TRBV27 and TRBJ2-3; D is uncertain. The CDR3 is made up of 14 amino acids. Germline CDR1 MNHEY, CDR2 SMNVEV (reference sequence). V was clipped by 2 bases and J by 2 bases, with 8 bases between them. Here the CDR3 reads CASSLADHTDTQYF. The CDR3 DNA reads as TGTGCCAGCAGTTTAGCGGATCACACAGATACGCAGTATTTT.